The 11 T cell receptor beta chains listed next were all sequenced from one sample in a study of T cell responses to AZD1222 COVID-19 vaccine. TCRdb keeps only in-frame clones here, not all; method: immunoSEQ multiplex PCR. The table records roughly 100,000 clones, 91% of them present only once. Specimen: peripheral blood, collected on day 0 of AZD1222 vaccination. These receptors were taken from an adult in good health.

The chain uses TRBV28 and TRBJ1-2, with D perhaps matching TRBD1 (6 bases). CDR1 and CDR2 (germline): MDHEN, SYDVKM. The ends were cut back, 7 bases at V and 4 bases at J, with 19 bases in the middle. There are 15 residues in the CDR3. The CDR3 nucleotides are TGTGCCAGCACCTCTTGGGGGGCGCCGGGCTATGGCTACACCTTC. Translation: CASTSWGAPGYGYTF.

The CDR3 nucleotides are TGCGCCAGCAGCCGTAATAGCGGCTACGAGCAGTACTTC. Translating it yields CASSRNSGYEQYF. This chain joins TRBV4-1 and TRBJ2-7; D may be TRBD2 (6 bases). Germline CDR1 is MGHRA and CDR2 is YSYEKL. V lost 4 bases and J lost 3, with 10 bases in between. The CDR3 consists of 13 residues.

This sequence joins TRBV5-1 and TRBJ2-1; D remains unclear. The CDR3 extends over 14 amino acids. Germline V CDR1 and CDR2: SGHRS, YFSETQ. Trimming stripped 3 bases from V and 4 bases from J, with 11 bases between. The CDR3 sequence: CASSSMSLYNEQFF. CDR3 bases: TGCGCCAGCAGCTCGATGTCTTTATACAATGAGCAGTTCTTC.

This clone has a handful of counts. J is TRBJ2-7 and V is TRBV19; no clear D gene. V was cut by 3 bases and J by 0 bases, with 9 bases left in between. CDR3 length: 14 residues. Germline V lookup: CDR1 LNHDA, CDR2 SQIVND (reference sequence). The CDR3: CASSMTSNSYEQYF. In nucleotides, the CDR3 is TGTGCCAGTAGTATGACATCCAACTCCTACGAGCAGTACTTC.

With regard to this clone: This sample includes further DNA sequences coding for the same CDR3. The J gene is TRBJ1-5, the V gene TRBV27; 7 bases match TRBD1. V shed 5 bases and J 2 bases; nucleotides not matched to a gene: 3. The CDR3 consists of 14 residues. Germline V CDR1 and CDR2: MNHEY, SMNVEV (reference sequence). The CDR3 sequence is CASSRQGGNQPQHF. CDR3 in DNA: TGTGCCAGCAGTCGACAGGGAGGCAATCAGCCCCAGCATTTT.

This clone was picked up a small number of times. V usage is TRBV2 and J usage is TRBJ2-6; unclear D gene. Germline CDR1 and CDR2: SNHLY and FYNNEI. V was trimmed by 2 bases and J by 4 bases, leaving 9 bases between them. The CDR3 runs to 15 residues. This chain's CDR3 is CASSEQGKGANVLTF. In DNA form, the CDR3 reads TGTGCCAGCAGTGAACAAGGCAAGGGGGCCAACGTCCTGACTTTC. The complete variable domain, with remaining parts taken from reference TRBV2 and TRBJ2-6, reads EPEVTQTPSHQVTQMGQEVILRCVPISNHLYFYWYRQILGQKVEFLVSFYNNEISEKSEIFDDQFSVERPDGSNFTLKIRSTKLEDSAMYFCASSEQGKGANVLTFGAGSRLTVL.

The chain combines TRBV30 with TRBJ1-1; TRBD1 aligns across 7 bases. J was trimmed by 3 bases and V by 6 bases; bases with no gene match: 10. Germline V gene lookup returns CDR1 GTSNPN and CDR2 SVGIG (reference sequence). This CDR3 spans 14 amino acids. CDR3 residues: CACPREQGDTEAFF. The CDR3 nucleotides read TGTGCCTGCCCCCGAGAGCAGGGGGACACTGAAGCTTTCTTT.

V is TRBV2 and J is TRBJ2-5; a possible D gene is TRBD1 (6 bases). The germline CDR1 and CDR2 sequences are SNHLY and FYNNEI. The V and J ends lost 9 bases and 2 bases respectively, with 10 bases between them. The CDR3 spans 12 residues. For the CDR3, the DNA is TGTGCCAGTGGGGACATACAAGAGACCCAGTACTTC. Protein product: CASGDIQETQYF.

The genes are TRBV19 and TRBJ2-1; D is possibly TRBD2 (5 bases). The CDR3 contains 15 residues. V lost 3 bases to trimming and J lost 4 bases, with 13 bases between them. The germline gives CDR1 LNHDA, CDR2 SQIVND (reference sequence). Here the CDR3 DNA reads TGTGCCAGTAGTATCGGGCGGCGGGTTTACAATGAGCAGTTCTTC. Amino acid sequence: CASSIGRRVYNEQFF.

This chain links TRBV7-2 with TRBJ1-5, with a tentative D call TRBD1 (5 bases). The CDR3 extends over 16 amino acids. CDR1 SGHTA and CDR2 FQGNSA come from the germline V gene. Trimming cost V 1 base and J 2 bases, with 12 bases left between them. CDR3 protein: CASSLVAGDGNQPQHF. CDR3 DNA: TGTGCCAGCAGCTTAGTTGCCGGGGACGGCAATCAGCCCCAGCATTTT.

This clone was detected only once. The rearrangement uses TRBV28 and TRBJ2-1, with D unclear. The CDR3 spans 16 residues. V was trimmed by 2 bases and J by 2 bases, leaving 13 bases between them. CDR1 and CDR2 (germline): MDHEN, SYDVKM. CDR3 protein: CASSLGGAPTYNEQFF. CDR3 DNA: TGTGCCAGCAGTTTAGGTGGTGCGCCCACCTACAATGAGCAGTTCTTC.